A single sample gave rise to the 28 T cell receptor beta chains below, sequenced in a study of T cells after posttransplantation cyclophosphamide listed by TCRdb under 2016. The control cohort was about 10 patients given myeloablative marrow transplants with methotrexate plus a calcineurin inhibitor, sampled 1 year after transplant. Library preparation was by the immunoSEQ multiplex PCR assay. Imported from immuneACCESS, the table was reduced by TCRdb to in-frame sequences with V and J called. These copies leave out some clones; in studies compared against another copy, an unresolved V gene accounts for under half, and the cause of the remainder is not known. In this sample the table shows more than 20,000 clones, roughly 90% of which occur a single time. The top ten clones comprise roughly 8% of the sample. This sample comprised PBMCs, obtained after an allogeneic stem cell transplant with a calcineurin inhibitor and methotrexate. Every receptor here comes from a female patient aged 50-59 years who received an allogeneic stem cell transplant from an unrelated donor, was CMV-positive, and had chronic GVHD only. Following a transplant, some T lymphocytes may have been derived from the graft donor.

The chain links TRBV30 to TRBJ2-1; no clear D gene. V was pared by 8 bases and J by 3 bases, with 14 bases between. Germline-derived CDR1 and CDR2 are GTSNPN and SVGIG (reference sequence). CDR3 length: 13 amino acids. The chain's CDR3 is CARINSNYNEQFF. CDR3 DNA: TGTGCCCGGATAAATAGCAACTACAATGAGCAGTTCTTC.

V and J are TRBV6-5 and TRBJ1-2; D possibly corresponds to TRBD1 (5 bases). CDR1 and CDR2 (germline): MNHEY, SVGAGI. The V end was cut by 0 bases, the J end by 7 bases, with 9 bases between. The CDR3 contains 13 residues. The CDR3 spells CASSYSRGGGYTF. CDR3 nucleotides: TGTGCCAGCAGTTACTCCCGGGGGGGTGGCTACACCTTC.

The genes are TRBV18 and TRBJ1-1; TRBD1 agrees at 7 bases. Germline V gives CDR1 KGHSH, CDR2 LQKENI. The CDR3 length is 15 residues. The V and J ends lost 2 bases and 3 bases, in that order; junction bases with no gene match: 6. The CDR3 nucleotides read TGTGCCAGCTCACCAAGAGGACAGGCGGACACTGAAGCTTTCTTT. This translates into CASSPRGQADTEAFF.

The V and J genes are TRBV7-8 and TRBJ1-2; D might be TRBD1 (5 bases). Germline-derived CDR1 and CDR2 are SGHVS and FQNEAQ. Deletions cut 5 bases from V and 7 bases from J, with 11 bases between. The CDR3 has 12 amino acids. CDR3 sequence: CASSPLTAGYTF. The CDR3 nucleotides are TGTGCCAGCAGCCCACTGACAGCTGGCTACACCTTC.

CDR3 sequence: CASGREGNRAETQYF. CDR3 sequence (DNA): TGTGCTAGCGGGCGGGAGGGGAATCGAGCAGAGACCCAGTACTTC. The chain has TRBV7-7 and TRBJ2-5; 9 bases line up with TRBD2. Germline-derived CDR1 and CDR2 are SSHAT and FNYEAQ (reference sequence). This CDR3 is built from 15 residues.

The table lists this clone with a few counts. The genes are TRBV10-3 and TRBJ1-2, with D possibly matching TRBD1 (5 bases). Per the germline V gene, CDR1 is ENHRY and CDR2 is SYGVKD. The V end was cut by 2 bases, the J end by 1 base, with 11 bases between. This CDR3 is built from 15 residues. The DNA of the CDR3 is TGTGCCATCAGTGAGCCGGGAGGGGATAACTATGGCTACACCTTC. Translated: CAISEPGGDNYGYTF.

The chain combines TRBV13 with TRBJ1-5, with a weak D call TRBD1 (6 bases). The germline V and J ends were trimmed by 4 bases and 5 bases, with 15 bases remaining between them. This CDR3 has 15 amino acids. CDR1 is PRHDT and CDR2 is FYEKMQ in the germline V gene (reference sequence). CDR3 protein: CASSSRDTGDQPQHF. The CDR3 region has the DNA TGTGCCAGCAGCTCCCGGGACACTGGCGATCAGCCCCAGCATTTT.

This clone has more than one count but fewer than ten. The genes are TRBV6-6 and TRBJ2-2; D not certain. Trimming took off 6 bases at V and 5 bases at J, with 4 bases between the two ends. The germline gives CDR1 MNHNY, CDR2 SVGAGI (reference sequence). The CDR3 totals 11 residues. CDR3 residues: CASSPTGELFF. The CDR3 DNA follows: TGTGCCAGCAGCCCAACCGGGGAGCTGTTTTTT.

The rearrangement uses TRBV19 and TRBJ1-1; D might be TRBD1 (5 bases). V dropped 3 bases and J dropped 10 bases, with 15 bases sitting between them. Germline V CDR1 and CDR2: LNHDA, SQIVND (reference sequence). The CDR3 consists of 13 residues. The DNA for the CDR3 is TGTGCCAGTAGTATTCAAGGCGGGGGAGCAGCTTTCTTT. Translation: CASSIQGGGAAFF.

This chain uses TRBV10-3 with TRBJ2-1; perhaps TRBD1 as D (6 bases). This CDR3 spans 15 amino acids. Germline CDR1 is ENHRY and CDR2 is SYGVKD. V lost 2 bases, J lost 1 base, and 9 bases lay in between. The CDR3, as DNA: TGTGCCATCAGTGAGCGGCAGGGGTCCTACAATGAGCAGTTCTTC. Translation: CAISERQGSYNEQFF.

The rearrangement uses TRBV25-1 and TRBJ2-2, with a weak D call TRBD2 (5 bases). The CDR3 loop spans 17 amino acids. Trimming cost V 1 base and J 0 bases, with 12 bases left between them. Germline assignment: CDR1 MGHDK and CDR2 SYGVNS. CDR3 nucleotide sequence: TGTGCCAGCAGTGAATCTTTGGTACTAGCGAACACCGGGGAGCTGTTTTTT. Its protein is CASSESLVLANTGELFF. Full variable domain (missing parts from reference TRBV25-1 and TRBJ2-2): EADIYQTPRYLVIGTGKKITLECSQTMGHDKMYWYQQDPGMELHLIHYSYGVNSTEKGDLSSESTVSRIRTEHFPLTLESARPSHTSQYLCASSESLVLANTGELFFGEGSRLTVL.

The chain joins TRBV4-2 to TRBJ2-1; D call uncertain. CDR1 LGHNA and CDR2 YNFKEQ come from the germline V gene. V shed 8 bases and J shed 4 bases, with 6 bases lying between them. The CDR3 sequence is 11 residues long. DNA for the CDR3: TGTGCCAGCGAGGCGTACAATGAGCAGTTCTTC. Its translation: CASEAYNEQFF.

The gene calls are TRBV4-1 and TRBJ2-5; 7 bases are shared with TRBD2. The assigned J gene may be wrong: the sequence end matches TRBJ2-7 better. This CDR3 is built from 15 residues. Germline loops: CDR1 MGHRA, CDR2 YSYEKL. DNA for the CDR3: TGCGCCAGCAGCCAAAGTGCACTAGCGACTTACGAGCAGTACTTC. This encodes CASSQSALATYEQYF.

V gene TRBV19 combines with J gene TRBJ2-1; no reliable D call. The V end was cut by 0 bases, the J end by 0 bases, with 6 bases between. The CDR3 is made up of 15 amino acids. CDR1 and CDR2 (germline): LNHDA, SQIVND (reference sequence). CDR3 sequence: CASSIDYNSYNEQFF. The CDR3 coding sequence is TGTGCCAGTAGTATAGACTATAACTCCTACAATGAGCAGTTCTTC.

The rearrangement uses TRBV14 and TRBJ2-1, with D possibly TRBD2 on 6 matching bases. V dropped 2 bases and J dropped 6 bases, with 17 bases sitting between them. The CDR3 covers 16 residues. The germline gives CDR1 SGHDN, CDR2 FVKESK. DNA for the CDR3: TGTGCCAGCAGCCAACGGGAGTTACGACGGGGCAATGAGCAGTTCTTC. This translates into CASSQRELRRGNEQFF.

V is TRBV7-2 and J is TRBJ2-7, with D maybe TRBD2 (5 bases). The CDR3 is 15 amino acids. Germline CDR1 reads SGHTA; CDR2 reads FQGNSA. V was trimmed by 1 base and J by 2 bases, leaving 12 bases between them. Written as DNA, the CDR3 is TGTGCCAGCAGCTTAGTGCTGGACTTGACCTACGAGCAGTACTTC. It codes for CASSLVLDLTYEQYF.

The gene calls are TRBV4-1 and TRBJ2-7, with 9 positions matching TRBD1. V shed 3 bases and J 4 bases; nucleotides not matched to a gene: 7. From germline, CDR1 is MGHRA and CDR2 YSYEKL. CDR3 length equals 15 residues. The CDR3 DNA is TGCGCCAGCAGCCATCCGGGACAGGGAACGTACGAGCAGTACTTC. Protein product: CASSHPGQGTYEQYF.

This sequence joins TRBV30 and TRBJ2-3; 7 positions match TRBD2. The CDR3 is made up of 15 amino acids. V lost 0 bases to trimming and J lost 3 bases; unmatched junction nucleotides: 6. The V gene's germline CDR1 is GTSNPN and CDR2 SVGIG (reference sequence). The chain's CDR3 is CAWSVPAGFTDTQYF. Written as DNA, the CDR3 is TGTGCCTGGAGTGTACCAGCGGGGTTTACAGATACGCAGTATTTT.

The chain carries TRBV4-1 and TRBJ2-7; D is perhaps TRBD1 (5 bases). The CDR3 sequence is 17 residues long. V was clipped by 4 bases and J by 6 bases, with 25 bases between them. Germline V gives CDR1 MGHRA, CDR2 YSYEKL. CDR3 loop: CASSPKVGQGAFGEQYF. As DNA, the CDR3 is TGCGCCAGCAGCCCCAAAGTCGGGCAGGGTGCGTTCGGCGAGCAGTACTTC.

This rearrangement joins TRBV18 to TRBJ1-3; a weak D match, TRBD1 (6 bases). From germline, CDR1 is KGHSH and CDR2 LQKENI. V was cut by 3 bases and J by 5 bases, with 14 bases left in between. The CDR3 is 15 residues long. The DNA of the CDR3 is TGTGCCAGCTCACCCTTCGGGGGGCCAAGAAACACCATATATTTT. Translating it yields CASSPFGGPRNTIYF.

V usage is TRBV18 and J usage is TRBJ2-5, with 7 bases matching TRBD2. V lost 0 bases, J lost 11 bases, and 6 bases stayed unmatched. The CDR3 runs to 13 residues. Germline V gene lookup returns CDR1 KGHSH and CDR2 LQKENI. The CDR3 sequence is CASSPPGGWEQYF. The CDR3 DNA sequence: TGTGCCAGCTCACCACCGGGGGGGTGGGAGCAGTACTTC.

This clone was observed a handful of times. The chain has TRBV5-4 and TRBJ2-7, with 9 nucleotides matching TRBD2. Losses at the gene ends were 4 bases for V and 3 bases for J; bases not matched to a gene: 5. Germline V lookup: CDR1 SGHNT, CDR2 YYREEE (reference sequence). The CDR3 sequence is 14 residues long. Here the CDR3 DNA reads TGTGCCAGCAGCCCGGGACTAGCAAACTACGAGCAGTACTTC. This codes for CASSPGLANYEQYF.

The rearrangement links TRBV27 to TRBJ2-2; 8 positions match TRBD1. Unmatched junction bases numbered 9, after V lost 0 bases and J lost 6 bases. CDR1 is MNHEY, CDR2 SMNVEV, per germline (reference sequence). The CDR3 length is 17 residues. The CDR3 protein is CASSLSPRTGRSGELFF. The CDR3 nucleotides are TGTGCCAGCAGTTTATCCCCTCGGACAGGGAGGTCCGGGGAGCTGTTTTTT.

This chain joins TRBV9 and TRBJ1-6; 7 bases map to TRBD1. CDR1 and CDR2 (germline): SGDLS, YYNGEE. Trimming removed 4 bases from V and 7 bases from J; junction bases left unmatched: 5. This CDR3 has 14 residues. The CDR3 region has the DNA TGTGCCAGCAGCACAGGGACAGTAAATTCACCCCTCCACTTT. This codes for CASSTGTVNSPLHF.

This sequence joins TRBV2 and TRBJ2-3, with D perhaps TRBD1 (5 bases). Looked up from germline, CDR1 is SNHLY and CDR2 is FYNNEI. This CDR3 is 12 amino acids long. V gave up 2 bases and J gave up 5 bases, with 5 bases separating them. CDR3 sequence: CASSEQGDTQYF. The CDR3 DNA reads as TGTGCCAGCAGTGAACAGGGAGATACGCAGTATTTT. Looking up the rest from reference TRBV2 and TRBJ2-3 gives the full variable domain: EPEVTQTPSHQVTQMGQEVILRCVPISNHLYFYWYRQILGQKVEFLVSFYNNEISEKSEIFDDQFSVERPDGSNFTLKIRSTKLEDSAMYFCASSEQGDTQYFGPGTRLTVL.

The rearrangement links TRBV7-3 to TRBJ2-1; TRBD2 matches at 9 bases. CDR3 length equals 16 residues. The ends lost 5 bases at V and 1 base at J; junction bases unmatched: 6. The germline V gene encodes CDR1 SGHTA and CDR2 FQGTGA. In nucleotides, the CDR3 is TGTGCCAGCAGCGGGGCTAGCGGGGTTTCCTACAATGAGCAGTTCTTC. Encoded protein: CASSGASGVSYNEQFF.

CDR3 sequence reads: CASSGSTRDTQYF. CDR3 nucleotides: TGTGCCAGCAGTGGCAGTACCCGAGATACGCAGTATTTT. V is TRBV5-4 and J is TRBJ2-3; D call uncertain. The CDR3 is 13 residues long. Germline lookup yields CDR1 SGHNT and CDR2 YYREEE (reference sequence). V was pared by 5 bases and J by 5 bases, with 12 bases between.

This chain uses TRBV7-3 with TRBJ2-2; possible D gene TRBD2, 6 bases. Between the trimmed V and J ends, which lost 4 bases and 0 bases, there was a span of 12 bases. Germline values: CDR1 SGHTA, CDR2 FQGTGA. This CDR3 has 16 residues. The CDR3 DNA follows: TGTGCCAGCAGCTCACCTAGCGCCACGAACACCGGGGAGCTGTTTTTT. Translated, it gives CASSSPSATNTGELFF.